A single sample gave rise to the 27 T cell receptor beta chains below, sequenced in a study of blood T cell repertoires in COVID-19. Sequenced by immunoSEQ multiplex PCR; TCRdb stores in-frame clones only, minus some. This table holds some 230,000 clones, 65% to 90% found once. The sample consisted of peripheral blood. The receptors stem from a woman aged 45 to 65 with acute or convalescent COVID-19.

This chain connects TRBV30 to TRBJ1-1; D is undetermined. In germline, CDR1 is GTSNPN, CDR2 SVGIG (reference sequence). V was pared by 0 bases and J by 7 bases, with 15 bases between. The length of the CDR3 is 14 residues. This CDR3 is CAWSVTLHEDEAFF. The DNA for the CDR3 is TGTGCCTGGAGTGTAACCCTACACGAGGATGAAGCTTTCTTT.

The chain joins TRBV28 to TRBJ2-1; D ambiguous. The CDR3 has 11 amino acids. V lost 5 bases and J 5 bases, leaving 4 bases between the germline ends. Germline-derived CDR1 and CDR2 are MDHEN and SYDVKM. CDR3 coding DNA: TGTGCCAGCAGTGAGGACAATGAGCAGTTCTTC. Protein: CASSEDNEQFF.

This chain uses TRBV12-3 or TRBV12-4 with TRBJ2-7; TRBD1 matches at 7 bases. V lost 6 bases, J lost 2 bases, and 4 bases stayed unmatched. The CDR3 covers 13 residues. CDR3 residues: CASRLQGTYEQYF. CDR3 coding DNA: TGTGCCAGCAGACTACAGGGGACCTACGAGCAGTACTTC.

The chain uses TRBV4-1 and TRBJ1-5; D gene ambiguous. The CDR3 has 16 amino acids. Trimming cost V 2 bases and J 4 bases, with 15 bases left between them. CDR1 and CDR2 from the germline V gene are MGHRA and YSYEKL. The CDR3 DNA follows: TGCGCCAGCAGCCAAAGGAGCTGGGGAGGGAATCAGCCCCAGCATTTT. As protein: CASSQRSWGGNQPQHF.

This chain connects TRBV7-8 to TRBJ2-1, with TRBD2 matching 7 bases. After removal of 5 bases from V and 10 bases from J, the junction contained 14 bases not matched to a gene. The length of the CDR3 is 15 residues. CDR1 and CDR2 from the germline V gene are SGHVS and FQNEAQ. CDR3 coding DNA: TGTGCCAGCAGCCCGACCGGGACTACACGTTCGGAGCAGTTCTTC. This translates into CASSPTGTTRSEQFF. The full variable domain, rest sourced from reference TRBV7-8 and TRBJ2-1, is GAGVSQSPRYKVAKRGQDVALRCDPISGHVSLFWYQQALGQGPEFLTYFQNEAQLDKSGLPSDRFFAERPEGSVSTLKIQRTQQEDSAVYLCASSPTGTTRSEQFFGPGTRLTVL.

The V call is TRBV19, the J call TRBJ2-7, with 8 bases lining up with TRBD2. The V and J ends lost 3 bases and 6 bases, in that order; junction bases with no gene match: 10. Per the germline V gene, CDR1 is LNHDA and CDR2 is SQIVND (reference sequence). CDR3 length equals 15 residues. The CDR3 DNA sequence: TGTGCCAGTAGTATGCAACTAGCGGAAGAGGGCGAGCAGTACTTC. It encodes CASSMQLAEEGEQYF.

V usage is TRBV2 and J usage is TRBJ1-3; 7 bases line up with TRBD1. This CDR3 spans 16 amino acids. Germline CDR1 and CDR2: SNHLY and FYNNEI. J was trimmed by 2 bases and V by 6 bases; bases with no gene match: 10. CDR3 in amino acids: CASSGQANPPGNTIYF. The DNA of the CDR3 is TGTGCCAGCAGCGGACAGGCTAATCCCCCTGGAAACACCATATATTTT.

Here the CDR3 DNA reads TGTGCCAGTAGATCCGTGGGGGCGATATATGGCTACACCTTC. Amino acids: CASRSVGAIYGYTF. The gene calls are TRBV19 and TRBJ1-2; D is perhaps TRBD1 (6 bases). This CDR3 has 14 residues. The V and J ends lost 6 bases and 5 bases respectively, with 16 bases between them. Germline loops: CDR1 LNHDA, CDR2 SQIVND (reference sequence). Full variable domain (rest looked up from reference TRBV19 and TRBJ1-2): DGGITQSPKYLFRKEGQNVTLSCEQNLNHDAMYWYRQDPGQGLRLIYYSQIVNDFQKGDIAEGYSVSREKKESFPLTVTSAQKNPTAFYLCASRSVGAIYGYTFGSGTRLTVV.

The chain is built from TRBV18 and TRBJ1-1; maybe TRBD1 (5 bases). This CDR3 is 13 amino acids long. The V and J ends lost 1 base and 5 bases respectively, with 8 bases between them. From germline, CDR1 is KGHSH and CDR2 LQKENI. CDR3 region: CASSPQGKTEAFF. CDR3 DNA: TGTGCCAGCTCACCACAGGGGAAAACTGAAGCTTTCTTT.

This sequence joins TRBV19 and TRBJ2-6, with 7 bases identical to TRBD1. The germline CDR1 and CDR2 sequences are LNHDA and SQIVND (reference sequence). Trimming at V came to 7 bases and at J to 0 bases, leaving 9 bases not matched to a gene. CDR3 length: 17 amino acids. CDR3 region: CASISPGTASGANVLTF. Here the CDR3 DNA reads TGTGCCAGTATTTCGCCCGGGACAGCCTCTGGGGCCAACGTCCTGACTTTC.

V gene TRBV30 combines with J gene TRBJ1-6; 10 bases line up with TRBD1. The germline CDR1 and CDR2 sequences are GTSNPN and SVGIG (reference sequence). The V and J ends lost 5 bases and 10 bases, in that order; junction bases with no gene match: 5. The CDR3 extends over 13 amino acids. DNA of the CDR3: TGTGCCTGGGGGACAGGGGCTTTCTCACCCCTCCACTTT. It specifies CAWGTGAFSPLHF.

This chain uses TRBV3-1 (or the pseudogene TRBV3-2) with TRBJ1-6; a possible D gene is TRBD1 (6 bases). The V and J ends lost 0 bases and 7 bases respectively, with 13 bases between them. The CDR3 spans 16 residues. CDR1 and CDR2 from the germline V gene are LGHDT and YNNKEL (reference sequence). DNA of the CDR3: TGTGCCAGCAGCCAAGATATCGCGCAGGGGAATTCACCCCTCCACTTT. Translation: CASSQDIAQGNSPLHF.

In DNA, the CDR3 is TGCGCCAGCAGCTTGGAAGCGGGGGGCTTCCAAGAGACCCAGTACTTC. Translated: CASSLEAGGFQETQYF. J is TRBJ2-5 and V is TRBV5-1; 9 bases agree with TRBD2. The CDR3 covers 16 residues. CDR1 SGHRS and CDR2 YFSETQ come from the germline V gene. V gave up 0 bases and J gave up 1 base; unmatched junction bases: 4.

The chain carries TRBV28 and TRBJ2-5; 11 bases fit TRBD2. V shed 6 bases, J shed 4 bases, and the junction held 10 bases outside the gene matches. The CDR3 totals 16 residues. Germline V gives CDR1 MDHEN, CDR2 SYDVKM. For the CDR3, the DNA is TGTGCCAGCAGCCCGCTAGCGGGGGGCTTTCGAGAGACCCAGTACTTC. This translates into CASSPLAGGFRETQYF.

The J gene is TRBJ1-1, the V gene TRBV7-9; D might be TRBD1 (6 bases). Germline assignment: CDR1 SEHNR and CDR2 FQNEAQ (reference sequence). Trimming shortened V by 8 bases and J by 0 bases, and 7 bases separated the two germline ends. This CDR3 is built from 12 residues. In DNA, the CDR3 is TGTGCCAGCGGACAGCTGAACACTGAAGCTTTCTTT. It specifies CASGQLNTEAFF.

The chain has TRBV2 and TRBJ1-4; D ambiguous. Trimming removed 6 bases from V and 4 bases from J, with 9 bases in between. The CDR3 length is 13 residues. CDR1 is SNHLY and CDR2 is FYNNEI in the germline V gene. In nucleotides, the CDR3 is TGTGCCAGCAGCCTCCGGAGTAATGAAAAACTGTTTTTT. Protein sequence: CASSLRSNEKLFF. The variable domain in full, with the rest retrieved from reference TRBV2 and TRBJ1-4, is EPEVTQTPSHQVTQMGQEVILRCVPISNHLYFYWYRQILGQKVEFLVSFYNNEISEKSEIFDDQFSVERPDGSNFTLKIRSTKLEDSAMYFCASSLRSNEKLFFGSGTQLSVL.

This chain links TRBV28 with TRBJ2-1; 9 bases agree with TRBD2. The CDR3 is made up of 15 amino acids. The germline V gene has CDR1 MDHEN and CDR2 SYDVKM. The V gene end was trimmed by 7 bases and the J gene end by 8 bases; junction bases not matched to a gene: 12. CDR3 sequence (DNA): TGTGCCAGCAATAGCGGGAGCCACCGGGGTTATGAGCAGTTCTTC. As protein: CASNSGSHRGYEQFF. The whole variable domain, remainder taken from reference TRBV28 and TRBJ2-1, is DVKVTQSSRYLVKRTGEKVFLECVQDMDHENMFWYRQDPGLGLRLIYFSYDVKMKEKGDIPEGYSVSREKKERFSLILESASTNQTSMYLCASNSGSHRGYEQFFGPGTRLTVL.

The gene calls are TRBV28 and TRBJ1-1; 7 bases are shared with TRBD1. Germline CDR1 is MDHEN and CDR2 is SYDVKM. Germline trimming cut 3 bases from V and 4 bases from J; bases unmatched to any gene: 8. The CDR3 runs 15 residues. CDR3 residues: CASSFPQGEGTEAFF. CDR3 coding DNA: TGTGCCAGCAGTTTCCCCCAGGGGGAAGGCACTGAAGCTTTCTTT.

The chain has TRBV3-1 (or the pseudogene TRBV3-2) and TRBJ1-4; the match to TRBD1 covers 7 bases. Germline V CDR1 and CDR2: LGHDT, YNNKEL (reference sequence). CDR3 length equals 15 residues. V lost 2 bases to trimming and J lost 4 bases; unmatched junction nucleotides: 4. The CDR3 coding sequence is TGTGCCAGCAGCCAACCGACAGGGAGTAATGAAAAACTGTTTTTT. This gives the protein CASSQPTGSNEKLFF.

This clone was counted only a few times. The rearrangement uses TRBV4-1 and TRBJ1-5, with D perhaps TRBD1 (5 bases). V lost 3 bases, J lost 6 bases, and 21 bases lay in between. Germline V lookup: CDR1 MGHRA, CDR2 YSYEKL. This CDR3 region has 17 residues. CDR3 in DNA: TGCGCCAGCAGCCAGGTCTGGAGTCCAGGGAGGGCTCAGCCCCAGCATTTT. This gives the protein CASSQVWSPGRAQPQHF.

The chain links TRBV6-6 to TRBJ2-1; TRBD1 might be the D (6 bases). Germline CDR1 reads MNHNY; CDR2 reads SVGAGI (reference sequence). The CDR3 runs 12 residues. V was clipped by 8 bases and J by 7 bases, with 12 bases between them. The CDR3 nucleotides read TGTGCCAGCGGGCAGGGGCAGAATGAGCAGTTCTTC. Translation gives CASGQGQNEQFF.

The chain links TRBV7-2 to TRBJ2-6; D not certain. The CDR3 runs to 13 residues. From germline, CDR1 is SGHTA and CDR2 FQGNSA. V shed 5 bases and J shed 7 bases, with 9 bases lying between them. CDR3 protein: CASSPPGANVLTF. The CDR3 DNA is TGTGCCAGCAGCCCCCCAGGAGCCAACGTCCTGACTTTC. The full variable domain, its missing parts supplied by reference TRBV7-2 and TRBJ2-6, is GAGVSQSPSNKVTEKGKDVELRCDPISGHTALYWYRQSLGQGLEFLIYFQGNSAPDKSGLPSDRFSAERTGGSVSTLTIQRTQQEDSAVYLCASSPPGANVLTFGAGSRLTVL.

The chain carries TRBV7-2 and TRBJ1-6; 8 bases are a match to TRBD1. The germline gives CDR1 SGHTA, CDR2 FQGNSA. V was pared by 4 bases and J by 11 bases, with 1 base of the junction left unmatched. The CDR3 spans 12 residues. CDR3 sequence: CASSYRGAPLHF. The CDR3 DNA reads as TGTGCCAGCAGCTACAGGGGGGCACCCCTCCACTTT. Combining the CDR3 with reference TRBV7-2 and TRBJ1-6 gives the whole variable domain GAGVSQSPSNKVTEKGKDVELRCDPISGHTALYWYRQSLGQGLEFLIYFQGNSAPDKSGLPSDRFSAERTGGSVSTLTIQRTQQEDSAVYLCASSYRGAPLHFGNGTRLTVT.

V is TRBV2 and J is TRBJ2-1, with TRBD2 identical over 8 bases. The germline V gene encodes CDR1 SNHLY and CDR2 FYNNEI. The CDR3 has 15 residues. Losses at the gene ends were 6 bases for V and 4 bases for J; bases not matched to a gene: 8. The CDR3 sequence is CASSQVSGIYNEQFF. CDR3 bases: TGTGCCAGCAGCCAAGTTAGCGGGATATACAATGAGCAGTTCTTC.

The V gene is TRBV11-2, the J gene TRBJ2-3; D is undetermined. CDR3 size: 15 residues. V shed 1 base and J shed 1 base, with 9 bases lying between them. The germline V gene encodes CDR1 SGHAT and CDR2 FQNNGV. The CDR3 region is CASSLGLVGTDTQYF. The CDR3 DNA reads as TGTGCCAGCAGCTTAGGGCTAGTCGGCACAGATACGCAGTATTTT.

The rearrangement links TRBV19 to TRBJ2-3, with a tentative D call TRBD1 (6 bases). The CDR3 is made up of 13 amino acids. V shed 6 bases and J shed 7 bases, with 14 bases lying between them. CDR1 is LNHDA and CDR2 is SQIVND in the germline V gene (reference sequence). Written as DNA, the CDR3 is TGTGCCAGTAGAGGGGGACGTGGGTATACGCAGTATTTT. Translated: CASRGGRGYTQYF.

This clone showed up just once. The rearrangement uses TRBV27 and TRBJ2-6, with TRBD1 as a possible D gene (6 bases). V dropped 4 bases and J dropped 0 bases, with 10 bases sitting between them. The CDR3 has 16 amino acids. Germline V gene data show CDR1 as MNHEY and CDR2 as SMNVEV (reference sequence). CDR3 loop: CASSSGTSSGANVLTF. Here the CDR3 DNA reads TGTGCCAGCAGTTCCGGGACAAGCTCTGGGGCCAACGTCCTGACTTTC.